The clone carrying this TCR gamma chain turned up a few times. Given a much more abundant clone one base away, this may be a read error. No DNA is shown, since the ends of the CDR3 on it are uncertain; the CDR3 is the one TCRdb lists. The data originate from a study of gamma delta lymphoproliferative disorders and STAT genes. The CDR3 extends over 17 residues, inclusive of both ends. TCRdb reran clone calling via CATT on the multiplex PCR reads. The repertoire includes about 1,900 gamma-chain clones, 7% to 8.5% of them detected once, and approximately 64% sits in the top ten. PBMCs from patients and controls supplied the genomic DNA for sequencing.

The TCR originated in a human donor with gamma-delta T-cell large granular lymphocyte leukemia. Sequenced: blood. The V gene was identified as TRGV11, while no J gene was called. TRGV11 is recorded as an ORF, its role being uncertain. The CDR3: CTTVPAGLVNSDWIKTF.